This is a list of T cell receptor beta chains from one sample in a study of cytomegalovirus exposure and HLA in healthy donors. Method: immunoSEQ multiplex PCR; TCRdb's copy keeps in-frame clones and lacks some. The sample lists around 160,000 clones, about 74% seen once, with approximately 13% in the top ten. The sample consisted of PBMCs. The receptors were sampled from a man in his forties or fifties in good health and CMV-seropositive. CDR3s include the opening cysteine and the closing phenylalanine or tryptophan. D genes are given only for firm matches. Not all rows give a size; the values are once, few, many and, for expanded clones, a class.

J gene | V gene | clone size | D gene | CDR3 DNA | CDR3 protein
TRBJ2-4 | TRBV9 | NA | TRBD1 | TGTGCCAGCAGCGTAGATGACAGGGCTGGCATTCAGTACTTC | CASSVDDRAGIQYF
TRBJ1-3 | TRBV6-4 | NA | NA | TGTGCCAGCAGTGATTCGAGGCAGGGCTTCCCCTCTGGAAACACCATATATTTT | CASSDSRQGFPSGNTIYF
TRBJ2-5 | TRBV15 | NA | NA | TGTGCCACCAGCAGAGGGACAGAAGAGACCCAGTACTTC | CATSRGTEETQYF
TRBJ1-2 | TRBV6-5 | NA | NA | TGTGCCAGCAGTTACCCACAGGGTTATGGCTACACCTTC | CASSYPQGYGYTF
TRBJ2-1 | TRBV12-5 | NA | NA | TGTGCTAGTGGTTTGGTACAAACCCCTCGACAGGCGCTCGTTCGGGAAGGCTTTTACAATGAGCAGTTCTTC | CASGLVQTPRQALVREGFYNEQFF
TRBJ1-5 | TRBV27 | NA | NA | TGTGCCAGCAGTCCTATGTCAGGCCGGCAGCCCCAGCATTTT | CASSPMSGRQPQHF
TRBJ2-5 | TRBV7-9 | NA | NA | TGTTCCAGCAGCTTAGTATCCGGGAATGGAGAGACCCAGTACTTC | CSSSLVSGNGETQYF
TRBJ2-1 | TRBV6-5 | NA | TRBD2 | TGTGCCAGCAGTTACTTTTCCGGACTAGACGCTGAGCAGTTCTTC | CASSYFSGLDAEQFF
TRBJ2-4 | TRBV5-1 | few | NA | TGCGCCAGCAGCTTTAGGGGGGGTTCCGGAATGGGGAAGGGAGACATTCAGTACTTC | CASSFRGGSGMGKGDIQYF
TRBJ1-4 | TRBV29-1 | NA | NA | TGCAGCGCCCGGACAGCAACTAATGAAAAACTGTTTTTT | CSARTATNEKLFF
TRBJ1-4 | TRBV7-2 | NA | TRBD1 | TGTGCCAGCAGCTTCGACAGGGCAGTTGGGGAAAAACTGTTTTTT | CASSFDRAVGEKLFF
TRBJ2-1 | TRBV10-3 | NA | TRBD1 | TGTGCCATCAGCGGGACAGGGGGCGACGACAATGAGCAGTTCTTC | CAISGTGGDDNEQFF
TRBJ1-4 | TRBV18 | NA | TRBD1 | TGTGCCAGCTCACGGACAGGGGGGGATGAAAAACTGTTTTTT | CASSRTGGDEKLFF
TRBJ2-7 | TRBV5-4 | NA | NA | TGTGCCAGCGCCCCGGTAGGGAACCCGGGGGAGCAGTACTTC | CASAPVGNPGEQYF
TRBJ1-4 | TRBV27 | NA | NA | TGTGCCAGCAGTTCCTCCTGGGGCGGGAGGTTTTTTTTT | CASSSSWGGRFFF
TRBJ1-5 | TRBV15 | NA | NA | TGTGCCACCAGCAGAGATTTCTCTTCGGGACAGCCCCAGCATTTT | CATSRDFSSGQPQHF
TRBJ2-3 | TRBV2 | few | TRBD2 | TGTGCCAGCGGAAGCGGGAGGGCCGGGGCGCAGTATTTT | CASGSGRAGAQYF
TRBJ1-1 | TRBV11-2 | NA | TRBD1 | TGTGCCAGCAGCTTTGGGACAGGGGGCAAAGCTTTCTTT | CASSFGTGGKAFF
TRBJ1-6 | TRBV2 | NA | NA | TGTGCCAGTATCCGAGGGCAGAGCTCCTATAATTCACCCCTCCACTTT | CASIRGQSSYNSPLHF
TRBJ1-4 | TRBV5-5 | NA | NA | TGTGCCAGCAGCTTGCGGCTACAGGATGAAAAACTGTTTTTT | CASSLRLQDEKLFF
TRBJ1-1 | TRBV19 | NA | NA | TGTGCCAGTACCGACAGGCGGAACACTGAAGCTTTCTTT | CASTDRRNTEAFF
TRBJ1-4 | TRBV12-5 | few | TRBD1 | TGTGCTAGTGGCCTGGACAGGGGGCAAACTAATGAAAAACTGTTTTTT | CASGLDRGQTNEKLFF
TRBJ2-1 | TRBV19 | once | TRBD1 | TGTGCCAGTAGTTCGCACCTCGGGACAGGTCCGTACAATGAGCAGTTCTTC | CASSSHLGTGPYNEQFF
TRBJ2-3 | TRBV19 | NA | NA | TGTGCCAGTAGTAGCGACAGATCAGATACGCAGTATTTT | CASSSDRSDTQYF